This entry concerns a single T cell receptor (beta chain). This specimen comes from a study of blood T cell repertoires in COVID-19. Study-level information: Some COVID-19 samples were acute and others convalescent; all came from the United States, Italy and Spain. In each case, the material was cDNA or gDNA derived from T cells, B-cell-depleted T cells, or PBMCs.

Under the authors' procedure: Amplified reference gene primers provided the basis for estimating nucleated cell counts. The data were produced by immunoSEQ multiplex PCR, yet TCRdb's version contains in-frame clones alone and is incomplete. The V and J calls and clone size are taken from that table; D and trimming were inferred from the DNA. In the table there are more than 200,000 clones, around 82% of which are singletons. V was cut by 3 bases and J by 0 bases, with 18 bases left in between. Germline assignment: CDR1 ENHRY and CDR2 SYGVKD. CDR3 size: 17 residues. This chain links TRBV10-3 with TRBJ2-7; TRBD2 is a possible D gene (6 bases). The clonotype originates from a woman aged 40 to 55 with active or convalescent COVID-19. The sequenced sample was peripheral blood. CDR3 sequence: CAISDTRGAGISYEQYF. The CDR3 nucleotides read TGTGCCATCAGTGATACAAGAGGCGCGGGGATCTCCTACGAGCAGTACTTC.